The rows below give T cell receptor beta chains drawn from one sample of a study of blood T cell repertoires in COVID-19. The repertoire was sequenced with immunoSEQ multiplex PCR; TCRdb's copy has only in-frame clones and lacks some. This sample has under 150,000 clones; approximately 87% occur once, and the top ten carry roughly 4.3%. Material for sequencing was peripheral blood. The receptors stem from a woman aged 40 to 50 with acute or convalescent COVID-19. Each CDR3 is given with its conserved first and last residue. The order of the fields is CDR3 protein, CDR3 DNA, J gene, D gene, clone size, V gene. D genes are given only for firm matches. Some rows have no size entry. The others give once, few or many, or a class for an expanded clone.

CDR3: CASSLKGGAWYF
DNA: TGTGCCAGCAGTCTCAAGGGTGGGGCTTGGTACTTC
J: TRBJ2-7
D: .
size: .
V: TRBV28

CDR3: CSVEVVAGGPFSYEQYF
DNA: TGCAGCGTTGAGGTGGTAGCGGGAGGGCCGTTCTCCTACGAGCAGTACTTC
J: TRBJ2-7
D: TRBD2
size: .
V: TRBV29-1

CDR3: CASSRSGANTGELFF
DNA: TGTGCCAGCAGCCGCAGCGGGGCGAACACCGGGGAGCTGTTTTTT
J: TRBJ2-2
D: TRBD2
size: .
V: TRBV7-3

CDR3: CASIPGQGAYGYTF
DNA: TGTGCCAGTATACCCGGACAGGGGGCCTATGGCTACACCTTC
J: TRBJ1-2
D: TRBD1
size: few
V: TRBV19

CDR3: CASRGTGGNYEQYF
DNA: TGTGCCAGCAGGGGGACAGGGGGAAACTACGAGCAGTACTTC
J: TRBJ2-7
D: .
size: .
V: TRBV21-1

CDR3: CASSLGPTPNYGYTF
DNA: TGTGCCAGCAGCTTGGGCCCGACTCCTAACTATGGCTACACCTTC
J: TRBJ1-2
D: .
size: .
V: TRBV5-5

CDR3: CASSQVGTLRTWEQYF
DNA: TGTGCCAGCAGCCAAGTAGGGACTCTCCGTACTTGGGAGCAGTACTTC
J: TRBJ2-7
D: .
size: .
V: TRBV3-1/TRBV3-2

CDR3: CASSLMNTEAFF
DNA: TGTGCCAGCAGTTTAATGAACACTGAAGCTTTCTTT
J: TRBJ1-1
D: .
size: .
V: TRBV6-6

CDR3: CASSFMGEVSYNEQFF
DNA: TGTGCCAGCAGTTTTATGGGGGAGGTATCCTACAATGAGCAGTTCTTC
J: TRBJ2-1
D: .
size: once
V: TRBV28

CDR3: CASSQELRTGDIYGYTF
DNA: TGTGCCAGCAGCCAAGAATTGCGGACAGGGGATATCTATGGCTACACCTTC
J: TRBJ1-2
D: TRBD1
size: .
V: TRBV3-1/TRBV3-2

CDR3: CASSSQGTGNTIYF
DNA: TGTGCCAGCAGCTCCCAGGGGACTGGAAACACCATATATTTT
J: TRBJ1-3
D: .
size: .
V: TRBV7-2

CDR3: CASSLTGGGPYEQYF
DNA: TGTGCCAGCAGCTTAACGGGCGGGGGGCCTTACGAGCAGTACTTC
J: TRBJ2-7
D: TRBD2
size: .
V: TRBV7-3

CDR3: CASSQEQGTNEKLFF
DNA: TGCGCCAGCAGCCAAGAGCAGGGGACTAATGAAAAACTGTTTTTT
J: TRBJ1-4
D: .
size: .
V: TRBV4-1

CDR3: CASSDRVGMNTEAFF
DNA: TGCGCCAGCAGTGACAGGGTAGGAATGAACACTGAAGCTTTCTTT
J: TRBJ1-1
D: .
size: .
V: TRBV10-1

CDR3: CAISVRGTGYREQYF
DNA: TGTGCCATCAGTGTGCGAGGGACAGGGTACAGAGAGCAGTACTTC
J: TRBJ2-7
D: TRBD1
size: few
V: TRBV10-3

CDR3: CSVERVSTDTQYF
DNA: TGCAGCGTTGAACGGGTCTCGACAGATACGCAGTATTTT
J: TRBJ2-3
D: .
size: .
V: TRBV29-1

CDR3: CASAPRPPSYEQYF
DNA: TGTGCCAGCGCTCCTAGACCCCCATCCTACGAGCAGTACTTC
J: TRBJ2-7
D: .
size: .
V: TRBV6-5

CDR3: CASSFGGPALDTQYF
DNA: TGTGCCAGCAGCTTTGGCGGCCCGGCCCTGGATACGCAGTATTTT
J: TRBJ2-3
D: .
size: once
V: TRBV11-3

CDR3: CAWSTRTGGKTQYF
DNA: TGTGCCTGGAGTACACGGACAGGGGGAAAGACCCAGTACTTC
J: TRBJ2-5
D: TRBD1
size: .
V: TRBV30

CDR3: CASSQGPGSITEAFF
DNA: TGTGCCAGCAGCCAAGGTCCAGGGTCGATTACTGAAGCTTTCTTT
J: TRBJ1-1
D: .
size: .
V: TRBV3-1/TRBV3-2

CDR3: CASSYPGGYGYTF
DNA: TGTGCCAGCAGTTATCCCGGGGGGTATGGCTACACCTTC
J: TRBJ1-2
D: .
size: .
V: TRBV6-2/TRBV6-3

CDR3: CASSLGADFNSPLHF
DNA: TGTGCCAGCAGCTTAGGGGCAGATTTTAATTCACCCCTCCACTTT
J: TRBJ1-6
D: .
size: .
V: TRBV7-2

CDR3: CAWSSGDSYNSPLHF
DNA: TGTGCCTGGAGTAGCGGGGATTCCTATAATTCACCCCTCCACTTT
J: TRBJ1-6
D: .
size: .
V: TRBV30

CDR3: CASSQRKAPRGEETQYF
DNA: TGCGCCAGCAGTCAACGAAAAGCCCCACGAGGAGAAGAGACCCAGTACTTC
J: TRBJ2-5
D: .
size: .
V: TRBV23-1

CDR3: CASSPQGAGTEAFF
DNA: TGTGCCAGCAGCCCACAGGGGGCCGGGACTGAAGCTTTCTTT
J: TRBJ1-1
D: TRBD1
size: .
V: TRBV7-3

CDR3: CAISPGQGGNTIYF
DNA: TGTGCCATCAGTCCCGGACAGGGTGGAAACACCATATATTTT
J: TRBJ1-3
D: TRBD1
size: .
V: TRBV10-3

CDR3: CASSQEGATSGFEQFF
DNA: TGTGCCAGCAGCCAAGAGGGGGCAACTAGCGGGTTTGAGCAGTTCTTC
J: TRBJ2-1
D: TRBD2
size: .
V: TRBV14

CDR3: CASSLASQGNHEQYF
DNA: TGTGCCAGCAGCTTAGCGAGCCAGGGTAACCACGAGCAGTACTTC
J: TRBJ2-7
D: .
size: .
V: TRBV7-2

CDR3: CASSPGGANVLTF
DNA: TGTGCCAGCAGTCCCGGTGGGGCCAACGTCCTGACTTTC
J: TRBJ2-6
D: .
size: .
V: TRBV6-2/TRBV6-3

CDR3: CASSSTGGNEQFF
DNA: TGTGCCAGCAGCTCTACCGGGGGTAATGAGCAGTTCTTC
J: TRBJ2-1
D: .
size: .
V: TRBV7-3

CDR3: CASSGQDLYGYTF
DNA: TGTGCCAGCAGTGGACAGGACCTCTATGGCTACACCTTC
J: TRBJ1-2
D: .
size: .
V: TRBV25-1

CDR3: CASSRTGGDYGYTF
DNA: TGTGCCAGCAGCCGGACAGGGGGAGACTATGGCTACACCTTC
J: TRBJ1-2
D: TRBD1
size: .
V: TRBV6-5

CDR3: CASSLAFISTGAGANVLTF
DNA: TGTGCCAGCAGCTTAGCCTTTATATCTACAGGAGCCGGGGCCAACGTCCTGACTTTC
J: TRBJ2-6
D: .
size: .
V: TRBV7-9

CDR3: CASFPRYTLTRSDYGYTF
DNA: TGTGCCAGTTTCCCGCGTTACACCTTGACAAGGTCGGATTATGGCTACACCTTC
J: TRBJ1-2
D: .
size: .
V: TRBV19

CDR3: CASTTGTHQPQHF
DNA: TGTGCCAGCACCACAGGGACCCATCAGCCCCAGCATTTT
J: TRBJ1-5
D: .
size: few
V: TRBV2

CDR3: CASSPIRDRGKSYNEQFF
DNA: TGTGCCAGCAGTCCCATCCGGGACAGGGGGAAGTCCTACAATGAGCAGTTCTTC
J: TRBJ2-1
D: TRBD1
size: .
V: TRBV28

CDR3: CASSSSHGHVGGYGYTF
DNA: TGTGCCAGCAGTTCAAGCCACGGGCACGTCGGGGGCTATGGCTACACCTTC
J: TRBJ1-2
D: .
size: .
V: TRBV7-2

CDR3: CAIREAEYTEAFF
DNA: TGTGCCATCAGGGAGGCCGAGTACACTGAAGCTTTCTTT
J: TRBJ1-1
D: .
size: once
V: TRBV10-3

CDR3: CSTRGEEGYTF
DNA: TGCAGCACAAGGGGTGAAGAAGGCTACACCTTC
J: TRBJ1-2
D: .
size: once
V: TRBV29-1

CDR3: CASSETGWGGYTF
DNA: TGTGCCAGCAGTGAGACAGGGTGGGGTGGCTACACCTTC
J: TRBJ1-2
D: TRBD1
size: .
V: TRBV6-1

CDR3: CASTPLETQYF
DNA: TGTGCCAGCACCCCATTAGAGACCCAGTACTTC
J: TRBJ2-5
D: .
size: .
V: TRBV6-5

CDR3: CASSGEANTEAFF
DNA: TGTGCCAGCAGTGGGGAGGCGAACACTGAAGCTTTCTTT
J: TRBJ1-1
D: .
size: .
V: TRBV2

CDR3: CASTGETSSVYGYTF
DNA: TGTGCCAGCACGGGAGAGACATCCTCTGTCTATGGCTACACCTTC
J: TRBJ1-2
D: .
size: .
V: TRBV2

CDR3: CASSYSAVNYGYTF
DNA: TGTGCCAGCAGTTACTCGGCTGTTAACTATGGCTACACCTTC
J: TRBJ1-2
D: .
size: .
V: TRBV6-2/TRBV6-3

CDR3: CASSLVGGSSNQPQHF
DNA: TGTGCCAGCAGCTTAGTGGGAGGGTCGAGCAATCAGCCCCAGCATTTT
J: TRBJ1-5
D: .
size: .
V: TRBV7-8

CDR3: CASSSDGLRNTEAFF
DNA: TGTGCCAGCAGCTCCGATGGACTGCGGAACACTGAAGCTTTCTTT
J: TRBJ1-1
D: .
size: .
V: TRBV7-2

CDR3: CASSTFGTGGAGGYTF
DNA: TGTGCCAGTAGCACCTTCGGGACAGGGGGAGCAGGTGGCTACACCTTC
J: TRBJ1-2
D: TRBD1
size: once
V: TRBV19

CDR3: CASSYPRDRNSPLHF
DNA: TGTGCCAGCAGTTACCCGAGGGACAGAAATTCACCCCTCCACTTT
J: TRBJ1-6
D: TRBD1
size: .
V: TRBV6-2/TRBV6-3

CDR3: CASSPGTGRSYEQYF
DNA: TGTGCCAGCAGCCCTGGGACAGGGCGCTCCTACGAGCAGTACTTC
J: TRBJ2-7
D: TRBD1
size: .
V: TRBV5-6

CDR3: CAWSFLGGGHTQYF
DNA: TGTGCCTGGAGTTTCCTTGGGGGGGGCCATACGCAGTATTTT
J: TRBJ2-3
D: .
size: .
V: TRBV30

CDR3: CASINRGSYGYTF
DNA: TGTGCCAGCATTAACCGGGGGTCCTATGGCTACACCTTC
J: TRBJ1-2
D: .
size: few
V: TRBV6-5

CDR3: CASSHTGKGNTIYF
DNA: TGTGCCAGCAGCCACACGGGGAAAGGAAACACCATATATTTT
J: TRBJ1-3
D: .
size: .
V: TRBV7-9

CDR3: CAWSISGTVNTEAFF
DNA: TGTGCCTGGAGTATAAGTGGAACAGTGAACACTGAAGCTTTCTTT
J: TRBJ1-1
D: .
size: .
V: TRBV30

CDR3: CASSYSGTGGTEQYF
DNA: TGTGCCAGCAGTTACTCGGGGACAGGGGGCACCGAGCAGTACTTC
J: TRBJ2-7
D: TRBD1
size: .
V: TRBV6-5

CDR3: CASSQGQGVGYTF
DNA: TGTGCCAGCAGTCAGGGACAGGGAGTCGGCTACACCTTC
J: TRBJ1-2
D: TRBD1
size: few
V: TRBV6-2/TRBV6-3

CDR3: CASSAYRGQNTGELFF
DNA: TGTGCCAGCAGCGCTTATCGGGGACAAAACACCGGGGAGCTGTTTTTT
J: TRBJ2-2
D: .
size: .
V: TRBV5-6

CDR3: CASSQTGEGGYGYTF
DNA: TGCGCCAGCAGCCAGACAGGGGAGGGTGGCTATGGCTACACCTTC
J: TRBJ1-2
D: TRBD1
size: .
V: TRBV5-1

CDR3: CATSRPGFPYEQYF
DNA: TGTGCCACCAGCAGACCGGGATTCCCCTACGAGCAGTACTTC
J: TRBJ2-7
D: .
size: once
V: TRBV15